One and the same sample provided the 20 T cell receptor beta chains below, sequenced in a study of T cell repertoires in cytomegalovirus infection. In TCRdb, the reads were re-called with MiXCR into one record per CDR3 protein. This sample has fewer than 200,000 distinct CDR3 sequences; approximately 15% occur once, and the top ten carry about a quarter. The sequenced material came from PBMCs. These receptors were taken from a human donor in good health (CMV status not recorded). Some clones in this sample may be carry-over from other donors' samples.

In this sample, this clonotype turned up many times. The V call is TRBV7-2, the J call TRBJ2-7; D gene unclear. Between the trimmed V and J ends, which lost 5 bases and 2 bases, there was a span of 10 bases. The CDR3 covers 13 residues. Looked up from germline, CDR1 is SGHTA and CDR2 is FQGNSA. The chain's CDR3 is CASSVQKAYEQYF. DNA of the CDR3: TGTGCCAGCAGCGTCCAAAAAGCCTACGAGCAGTACTTC.

This clonotype was picked up a small number of times. The CDR3 here is CSVVSGHRSPTEAFF. The CDR3 DNA reads as TGCAGCGTTGTGTCGGGCCATAGATCTCCTACTGAAGCTTTCTTT. The V call is TRBV29-1, the J call TRBJ1-1; D is ambiguous. CDR3 size: 15 residues. Germline CDR1 reads SQVTM; CDR2 reads ANQGSEA. The V end was cut by 4 bases, the J end by 5 bases, with 20 bases between.

This clonotype was seen only a few times. The J gene is TRBJ2-5, the V gene TRBV7-9; the D call may be TRBD1 or TRBD2 (5 bases each). CDR3 size: 16 residues. Trimming removed 5 bases from V and 4 bases from J, with 20 bases in between. The germline V gene encodes CDR1 SEHNR and CDR2 FQNEAQ (reference sequence). CDR3 in DNA: TGTGCCAGCAGCCTACCGCCTGGGGGAGCTCTAGAGACCCAGTACTTC. It specifies CASSLPPGGALETQYF.

This clonotype was picked up a small number of times. The J gene is TRBJ1-1, the V gene TRBV5-5; 9 bases match TRBD1. This CDR3 contains 14 residues. Per the germline V gene, CDR1 is SGHKS and CDR2 is YYEKEE (reference sequence). The junction had 7 bases not matched to a gene; V was cut back by 5 bases and J by 5 bases. The CDR3 sequence: CASSFPDRGTEAFF. CDR3 nucleotides: TGTGCCAGCAGTTTCCCTGACAGGGGGACTGAAGCTTTCTTT. Variable domain in full (rest from reference TRBV5-5 and TRBJ1-1): DAGVTQSPTHLIKTRGQQVTLRCSPISGHKSVSWYQQVLGQGPQFIFQYYEKEERGRGNFPDRFSARQFPNYSSELNVNALLLGDSALYLCASSFPDRGTEAFFGQGTRLTVV.

V and J are TRBV19 and TRBJ2-2, with D perhaps matching TRBD1 (5 bases). The germline CDR1 and CDR2 sequences are LNHDA and SQIVND (reference sequence). The CDR3 extends over 12 amino acids. V lost 7 bases and J lost 4, with 7 bases in between. CDR3 DNA sequence: TGTGCCAGTAAGACAGCCACCGGGGAGCTGTTTTTT. This gives the protein CASKTATGELFF.

This clonotype has a handful of counts. The V call is TRBV6-2 or TRBV6-3, the J call TRBJ2-1; 9 nucleotides match TRBD2. J was trimmed by 10 bases and V by 5 bases; bases with no gene match: 9. The CDR3 loop spans 14 amino acids. Germline V lookup: CDR1 MNHEY, CDR2 SVGEGT. The CDR3 loop reads CASSILAGIGEQFF. CDR3 in DNA: TGTGCCAGCAGTATCCTAGCGGGAATAGGGGAGCAGTTCTTC.

The gene calls are TRBV7-9 and TRBJ1-1, with D perhaps TRBD1 (6 bases). CDR3 length: 15 amino acids. V lost 2 bases to trimming and J lost 6 bases, with 16 bases between them. Germline CDR1 reads SEHNR; CDR2 reads FQNEAQ (reference sequence). The CDR3 protein is CASSLPGALKAEAFF. Written as DNA, the CDR3 is TGTGCCAGCAGCTTACCAGGGGCCCTGAAGGCTGAAGCTTTCTTT.

This clonotype has at least ten counts. The chain carries TRBV7-2 and TRBJ2-4; TRBD1 matches 9 bases. The CDR3 totals 17 residues. Per the germline V gene, CDR1 is SGHTA and CDR2 is FQGNSA. V trimming: 4 bases; J trimming: 0 bases; junction bases outside the gene matches: 7. CDR3 amino acids: CASSYPRDRVAKNIQYF. CDR3 bases: TGTGCCAGCAGCTACCCCCGGGACAGGGTAGCCAAAAACATTCAGTACTTC.

This clonotype was counted at least ten times. The chain is built from TRBV7-2 and TRBJ2-1, with 7 bases fitting TRBD1. After removal of 3 bases from V and 5 bases from J, the junction contained 4 bases not matched to a gene. The CDR3 totals 14 residues. Germline V gene sequence: CDR1 SGHTA, CDR2 FQGNSA. This chain's CDR3 is CASSFRQGHNEQFF. CDR3 sequence (DNA): TGTGCCAGCAGCTTTAGACAGGGACACAATGAGCAGTTCTTC.

This clonotype was detected many times. V is TRBV11-2 and J is TRBJ2-4, with a possible D match to TRBD1 (5 bases). Trimming cost V 4 bases and J 7 bases, with 17 bases left between them. In germline, CDR1 is SGHAT, CDR2 FQNNGV. This CDR3 has 15 residues. CDR3 loop: CASSSRSGFRNIQYF. The CDR3 bases are TGTGCCAGCAGCTCGCGCTCAGGGTTCCGGAACATTCAGTACTTC. The whole variable domain, filled in from reference TRBV11-2 and TRBJ2-4, reads EAGVAQSPRYKIIEKRQSVAFWCNPISGHATLYWYQQILGQGPKLLIQFQNNGVVDDSQLPKDRFSAERLKGVDSTLKIQPAKLEDSAVYLCASSSRSGFRNIQYFGAGTRLSVL.

This clonotype was observed a handful of times. This sequence joins TRBV10-3 and TRBJ1-2; TRBD1 agrees at 7 bases. The V gene's germline CDR1 is ENHRY and CDR2 SYGVKD. The length of the CDR3 is 14 residues. V gave up 9 bases and J gave up 8 bases; unmatched junction bases: 15. The CDR3 sequence: CAMGLNGTEEGYTF. The CDR3 nucleotides are TGTGCCATGGGATTAAACGGGACAGAAGAAGGCTACACCTTC.

This clonotype has a handful of counts. The CDR3 nucleotides read TGTGCCAGCAGTTCCCCAGGAGGGCTGAACACTGAAGCTTTCTTT. Translating gives CASSSPGGLNTEAFF. The chain couples TRBV6-2 or TRBV6-3 to TRBJ1-1; D uncertain. With 4 bases removed from V and 0 bases from J, the gap between germline ends came to 12 bases. This CDR3 region has 15 residues. Germline V CDR1 and CDR2: MNHEY, SVGEGT.

This clonotype was detected many times. The chain has TRBV25-1 and TRBJ2-1, with 7 positions matching TRBD1. The trim removed 5 bases at V and 8 bases at J, leaving 9 bases unmatched. Germline assignment: CDR1 MGHDK and CDR2 SYGVNS. The CDR3 runs to 14 residues. The CDR3, as DNA: TGTGCCAGCAGTAACAGGGGTAATACGTATGAGCAGTTCTTC. Protein sequence: CASSNRGNTYEQFF.

This clonotype was recorded at least ten times. This chain links TRBV7-2 with TRBJ2-3; 9 bases align to TRBD2. Losses at the gene ends were 4 bases for V and 0 bases for J; bases not matched to a gene: 8. CDR3 length: 17 amino acids. Germline V gene data show CDR1 as SGHTA and CDR2 as FQGNSA. The CDR3 bases are TGTGCCAGCAGCTCAAATGGACTAGCGAGGAGCACAGATACGCAGTATTTT. Protein sequence: CASSSNGLARSTDTQYF.

Only a few counts were recorded for this clonotype. This CDR3 is CSVNLDYYGYTF. The CDR3 DNA is TGCAGTGTAAACCTCGACTATTATGGCTACACCTTC. This rearrangement joins TRBV20-1 to TRBJ1-2; D unclear. CDR1 is DFQATT, CDR2 SNEGSKA, per germline (reference sequence). The CDR3 covers 12 residues. Trimming removed 7 bases from V and 5 bases from J, with 14 bases in between.

DNA for the CDR3: TGTGCCAGCAGTTCTGAGGGAAGTCAGCCCCAGCATTTT. It encodes CASSSEGSQPQHF. This sequence joins TRBV6-2 or TRBV6-3 and TRBJ1-5; no firm D call. Trimming cost V 4 bases and J 6 bases, with 10 bases left between them. The CDR3 extends over 13 amino acids. The germline gives CDR1 MNHEY, CDR2 SVGEGT.

V gene TRBV19 combines with J gene TRBJ2-7, with TRBD1 matching 7 bases. This CDR3 is built from 14 residues. After removal of 5 bases from V and 2 bases from J, the junction contained 6 bases not matched to a gene. CDR1 and CDR2 (germline): LNHDA, SQIVND (reference sequence). As DNA, the CDR3 is TGTGCCAGTAGTTCACAGGGGAGAGCCTACGAGCAGTACTTC. Translated, it gives CASSSQGRAYEQYF.

This clonotype was seen a handful of times. The V call is TRBV14, the J call TRBJ2-7; weak D call: TRBD1 (5 bases). Germline CDR1 reads SGHDN; CDR2 reads FVKESK. This CDR3 comprises 15 residues. Deletions cut 3 bases from V and 2 bases from J, with 14 bases between. CDR3 sequence: CASSHLAGIPYEQYF. The CDR3 nucleotides are TGTGCCAGCAGCCATTTAGCAGGGATACCCTACGAGCAGTACTTC.

This clonotype was recorded a few times. The gene calls are TRBV29-1 and TRBJ2-3, with 14 bases fitting TRBD2. The junction had 1 base not matched to a gene; V was cut back by 6 bases and J by 5 bases. Germline loops: CDR1 SQVTM, CDR2 ANQGSEA. The length of the CDR3 is 13 residues. The CDR3 protein is CSVGTSGGDTQYF. CDR3 sequence (DNA): TGCAGCGTGGGGACTAGCGGGGGAGATACGCAGTATTTT.

The V gene is TRBV19, the J gene TRBJ2-2; TRBD1 agrees at 9 bases. CDR1 and CDR2 (germline): LNHDA, SQIVND (reference sequence). The trim removed 6 bases at V and 5 bases at J, leaving 7 bases unmatched. The CDR3 has 15 residues. CDR3 DNA: TGTGCCAGTAGACGGACAGGGGACGGTACCGGGGAGCTGTTTTTT. It is translated as CASRRTGDGTGELFF.